Presented here are 20 T cell receptor beta chains from one specimen sequenced in a study of PD-1 blockade in classical Hodgkin lymphoma. The time point: cycle 4 day 1 (C4D1), after 5 to 7 weeks of nivolumab. Each patient's relapse followed autologous stem cell transplantation, and brentuximab vedotin exposure varied. Magnetic negative selection was used to purify CD4+ T cells from PBMCs that had been thawed. Only in-frame clones appear in the TCRdb table, and some are missing; sequencing was by immunoSEQ multiplex PCR. Of roughly 9,000 clones in the sample, approximately 77% were seen once. The sample here was CD4+ T cells from blood, taken before the fourth cycle of nivolumab. These receptors originate from a human donor with classical Hodgkin lymphoma.

This clone was found once. This chain connects TRBV28 to TRBJ1-1; 7 positions agree with TRBD1. After removal of 4 bases from V and 1 base from J, the junction contained 3 bases not matched to a gene. This CDR3 contains 14 residues. Germline V CDR1 and CDR2: MDHEN, SYDVKM. The CDR3 spells CASSSGGTNTEAFF. The CDR3 DNA reads TGTGCCAGCAGTTCAGGGGGGACGAACACTGAAGCTTTCTTT.

This rearrangement joins TRBV28 to TRBJ2-1; 7 bases are a match to TRBD1. The CDR3 sequence is 16 residues long. Trimming at V came to 5 bases and at J to 5 bases, leaving 12 bases not matched to a gene. CDR1 and CDR2 (germline): MDHEN, SYDVKM. This CDR3 is CASSATGTEGDNEQFF. CDR3 nucleotide sequence: TGTGCCAGCAGTGCCACCGGGACAGAGGGGGACAATGAGCAGTTCTTC.

This chain uses TRBV28 with TRBJ1-2; 7 nucleotides align to TRBD1. The CDR3 sequence is 18 residues long. Germline V gene data show CDR1 as MDHEN and CDR2 as SYDVKM. V shed 3 bases and J 8 bases; nucleotides not matched to a gene: 21. The CDR3 DNA reads as TGTGCCAGCAGTTTGGAAAAGGACAGGACGGCTCCGTTCTGGGGCTACACCTTC. It yields the protein CASSLEKDRTAPFWGYTF.

The rearrangement links TRBV7-2 to TRBJ1-1, with D unresolved. Germline values: CDR1 SGHTA, CDR2 FQGNSA. With 5 bases removed from V and 3 bases from J, the gap between germline ends came to 10 bases. The CDR3 is 13 residues long. CDR3 nucleotides: TGTGCCAGCAGCCGACGGGTAGACACTGAAGCTTTCTTT. The encoded protein is CASSRRVDTEAFF.

The V call is TRBV29-1, the J call TRBJ2-7; tentatively, D is TRBD1 or TRBD2 (5 bases each). CDR1 is SQVTM and CDR2 is ANQGSEA in the germline V gene. The ends were cut back, 8 bases at V and 5 bases at J, with 19 bases in the middle. The CDR3 covers 13 residues. The CDR3 sequence: CSILRDLGDEQYF. CDR3 DNA: TGCAGCATACTCCGGGACCTGGGCGACGAGCAGTACTTC.

The chain links TRBV6-5 to TRBJ1-2; the match to TRBD1 covers 9 bases. There are 13 residues in the CDR3. Germline-derived CDR1 and CDR2 are MNHEY and SVGAGI. After removal of 2 bases from V and 13 bases from J, the junction contained 8 bases not matched to a gene. The CDR3: CASSYEDRGLATF. DNA for the CDR3: TGTGCCAGCAGTTACGAGGACAGGGGATTGGCCACCTTC.

The rearrangement joins TRBV18 to TRBJ1-5, with D unclear. The CDR3 sequence is 13 residues long. Germline assignment: CDR1 KGHSH and CDR2 LQKENI. The V end was cut by 6 bases, the J end by 4 bases, with 10 bases between. CDR3 region: CASSPGQNQPQHF. The DNA for the CDR3 is TGTGCCAGCTCCCCCGGCCAGAATCAGCCCCAGCATTTT.

This clone was picked up a small number of times. The J gene is TRBJ1-1, the V gene TRBV18; D is undetermined. V lost 0 bases and J 0 bases, leaving 17 bases between the germline ends. The germline V gene encodes CDR1 KGHSH and CDR2 LQKENI. The CDR3 consists of 18 residues. The CDR3 loop reads CASSPPPRGSPLNTEAFF. The CDR3 region has the DNA TGTGCCAGCTCACCACCCCCGAGAGGCAGCCCACTGAACACTGAAGCTTTCTTT.

The chain carries TRBV6-5 and TRBJ2-1; tentative D call: TRBD2 (6 bases). CDR1 is MNHEY and CDR2 is SVGAGI in the germline V gene. This CDR3 is 15 amino acids long. The V gene lost 2 bases and the J gene lost 6 bases, with 14 bases spanning the gap. The CDR3 DNA follows: TGTGCCAGCAGTTACGGCGGGGCAAGGGTCAATGAGCAGTTCTTC. Amino acids: CASSYGGARVNEQFF.

V gene TRBV30 combines with J gene TRBJ2-7; D unclear. The CDR3 loop spans 17 amino acids. The germline gives CDR1 GTSNPN, CDR2 SVGIG (reference sequence). The V end was cut by 1 base, the J end by 4 bases, with 23 bases between. CDR3 residues: CAWSAQRVPTWRYEQYF. The CDR3 nucleotides read TGTGCCTGGAGTGCCCAACGGGTCCCAACCTGGAGATACGAGCAGTACTTC.

The rearrangement joins TRBV5-1 to TRBJ2-7, with TRBD1 as a possible D gene (5 bases). The CDR3 runs 14 residues. Germline values: CDR1 SGHRS, CDR2 YFSETQ. With 1 base removed from V and 3 bases from J, the gap between germline ends came to 11 bases. The CDR3, as DNA: TGCGCCAGCAGCTTGTTGGTCCAGGGCTACGAGCAGTACTTC. Its protein product is CASSLLVQGYEQYF.

The rearrangement joins TRBV5-8 to TRBJ1-2; D remains ambiguous. Germline-derived CDR1 and CDR2 are SGHTS and YDEGEE. Deletions cut 2 bases from V and 4 bases from J, with 12 bases between. The CDR3 is 14 amino acids. CDR3 amino acids: CASSLPGFSYGYTF. The CDR3 nucleotides are TGTGCCAGCAGCTTACCGGGATTTAGCTATGGCTACACCTTC.

The chain uses TRBV5-4 and TRBJ1-6; D is undetermined. CDR1 is SGHNT and CDR2 is YYREEE in the germline V gene (reference sequence). This CDR3 spans 13 amino acids. V gave up 5 bases and J gave up 3 bases, with 6 bases separating them. This CDR3 reads CASRLDYNSPLHF. The CDR3 DNA is TGTGCCAGCAGACTGGACTATAATTCACCCCTCCACTTT.

This sequence joins TRBV7-2 and TRBJ2-1; tentatively, D is TRBD2 (5 bases). Germline V gene sequence: CDR1 SGHTA, CDR2 FQGNSA. This CDR3 has 15 amino acids. V was trimmed by 0 bases and J by 3 bases, leaving 9 bases between them. DNA for the CDR3: TGTGCCAGCAGCTTAGCGCATGGAGGCTACAATGAGCAGTTCTTC. It translates to CASSLAHGGYNEQFF.

This rearrangement joins TRBV28 to TRBJ1-2; D remains ambiguous. Germline V gives CDR1 MDHEN, CDR2 SYDVKM. With 10 bases removed from V and 4 bases from J, the gap between germline ends came to 13 bases. CDR3 length: 12 residues. In nucleotides, the CDR3 is TGTGCCACTACTAGTTCGCTCTATGGCTACACCTTC. It specifies CATTSSLYGYTF.

This rearrangement joins TRBV11-3 to TRBJ2-1; D is perhaps TRBD2 (6 bases). The V gene lost 3 bases and the J gene lost 8 bases, with 20 bases spanning the gap. In germline, CDR1 is SGHNT, CDR2 YENEEA. This CDR3 has 16 amino acids. This CDR3 is CASSLRGGPSGYEQFF. The CDR3 DNA is TGTGCCAGCAGCTTGAGGGGAGGACCAAGCGGGTATGAGCAGTTCTTC.

The chain combines TRBV5-4 with TRBJ1-4, with 7 bases identical to TRBD1. The J segment lost 8 bases and the V segment lost 7 bases, leaving 11 bases of the junction unmatched. The CDR3 covers 14 residues. The germline CDR1 and CDR2 sequences are SGHNT and YYREEE (reference sequence). For the CDR3, the DNA is TGTGCCAGCTCAAAAGACAGGGTGAGAGAAAAACTGTTTTTT. Its translation is CASSKDRVREKLFF.

This clone was picked up a small number of times. This chain connects TRBV5-4 to TRBJ1-5, with D possibly TRBD1 on 5 matching bases. Germline V gene sequence: CDR1 SGHNT, CDR2 YYREEE (reference sequence). The length of the CDR3 is 15 residues. V was cut by 1 base and J by 8 bases, with 16 bases left in between. The CDR3 reads CASSLRCEGWEPQHF. CDR3 coding DNA: TGTGCCAGCAGCTTGCGTTGCGAGGGGTGGGAGCCCCAGCATTTT.

This chain connects TRBV28 to TRBJ2-2, with D tentatively TRBD1 or TRBD2 (6 bases each). Trimming removed 8 bases at V and 3 bases at J, with 16 bases between. Germline-derived CDR1 and CDR2 are MDHEN and SYDVKM. The CDR3 has 15 residues. CDR3 in amino acids: CASRRPGEDTGELFF. For the CDR3, the DNA is TGTGCCAGCCGGAGGCCAGGGGAGGACACCGGGGAGCTGTTTTTT.

V usage is TRBV11-1 and J usage is TRBJ2-5, with 9 bases matching TRBD1. Germline CDR1 is SGHAT and CDR2 is FQDESV (reference sequence). The CDR3 has 15 amino acids. V shed 3 bases and J 5 bases; nucleotides not matched to a gene: 7. CDR3 in DNA: TGTGCCAGCAGCTTGAACAGGGGGCAGGTGGAGACCCAGTACTTC. Its protein is CASSLNRGQVETQYF.